The next 19 T cell receptor beta chains were all read from a single sample in a study of blood T cell repertoires in COVID-19. Clones were read by immunoSEQ multiplex PCR, and TCRdb kept only the in-frame ones, dropping some. The repertoire holds about 54,000 clones, with 85% to 90% as singletons. The specimen sequenced was peripheral blood. The receptor set was obtained from a man aged 40-55 years with active COVID-19.

The gene calls are TRBV10-3 and TRBJ1-1; D is perhaps TRBD1 (5 bases). Germline V lookup: CDR1 ENHRY, CDR2 SYGVKD. This CDR3 comprises 13 residues. The V gene lost 4 bases and the J gene lost 1 base, with 7 bases spanning the gap. As DNA, the CDR3 is TGTGCCATCAGTGGGCAGGGGAACACTGAAGCTTTCTTT. Translation: CAISGQGNTEAFF.

This clone was picked up one time. The CDR3 loop is CASSHTGANQPQHF. In DNA, the CDR3 is TGTGCCAGCAGCCACACAGGGGCCAATCAGCCCCAGCATTTT. The chain joins TRBV3-1 (or the pseudogene TRBV3-2) to TRBJ1-5; TRBD1 matches at 7 bases. Germline-derived CDR1 and CDR2 are LGHDT and YNNKEL (reference sequence). The ends lost 3 bases at V and 3 bases at J; junction bases unmatched: 2. This CDR3 has 14 residues.

This chain connects TRBV5-6 to TRBJ2-5; D is uncertain. The CDR3 is 13 amino acids. CDR1 is SGHDT, CDR2 YYEEEE, per germline. V gave up 0 bases and J gave up 5 bases, with 8 bases separating them. The CDR3 loop is CASSLVEEETQYF. The CDR3 nucleotides read TGTGCCAGCAGCTTGGTAGAGGAGGAGACCCAGTACTTC. The variable domain in full, with the rest retrieved from reference TRBV5-6 and TRBJ2-5, is DAGVTQSPTHLIKTRGQQVTLRCSPKSGHDTVSWYQQALGQGPQFIFQYYEEEERQRGNFPDRFSGHQFPNYSSELNVNALLLGDSALYLCASSLVEEETQYFGPGTRLLVL.

The chain carries TRBV9 and TRBJ2-3, with TRBD2 matching 16 bases. The CDR3 totals 16 residues. The V and J ends lost 2 bases and 6 bases, in that order; junction bases with no gene match: 3. Germline loops: CDR1 SGDLS, CDR2 YYNGEE. The CDR3, as DNA: TGTGCCAGCAGCGTGGGGACTAGCGGGAGGGGCGATACGCAGTATTTT. This encodes CASSVGTSGRGDTQYF.

This chain joins TRBV6-6 and TRBJ1-5; 8 positions match TRBD1. Germline V gene lookup returns CDR1 MNHNY and CDR2 SVGAGI (reference sequence). The CDR3 totals 16 residues. The trim removed 6 bases at V and 0 bases at J, leaving 7 bases unmatched. In DNA form, the CDR3 reads TGTGCCAGCAGATTAGGACAGGGCCATAGCAATCAGCCCCAGCATTTT. It specifies CASRLGQGHSNQPQHF.

CDR3 nucleotide sequence: TGCGCCAGCAGCTTCAGGATGTCCTTAGAGCAGTACTTC. Protein: CASSFRMSLEQYF. This chain connects TRBV5-1 to TRBJ2-7; D is uncertain. Trimming stripped 2 bases from V and 7 bases from J, with 13 bases between. This CDR3 has 13 residues. The germline gives CDR1 SGHRS, CDR2 YFSETQ.

The chain combines TRBV27 with TRBJ2-7; TRBD1 agrees at 10 bases. The germline CDR1 and CDR2 sequences are MNHEY and SMNVEV (reference sequence). V dropped 2 bases and J dropped 2; count of bases not matched to a gene: 3. This CDR3 is built from 15 residues. CDR3 protein: CASSLMGQGPYEQYF. CDR3 coding DNA: TGTGCCAGCAGTTTAATGGGACAGGGGCCCTACGAGCAGTACTTC.

The chain uses TRBV3-1 (or the pseudogene TRBV3-2) and TRBJ2-1, with 10 bases lining up with TRBD2. Per the germline V gene, CDR1 is LGHDT and CDR2 is YNNKEL (reference sequence). Losses at the gene ends were 0 bases for V and 9 bases for J; bases not matched to a gene: 8. This CDR3 is built from 16 residues. Written as DNA, the CDR3 is TGTGCCAGCAGCCAAGATTGGATAGCGGGAGGCTCTGAGCAGTTCTTC. Protein sequence: CASSQDWIAGGSEQFF.

In its sample, this clone was seen a few times. This chain joins TRBV28 and TRBJ1-4, with a weak D call TRBD1 (5 bases). The germline gives CDR1 MDHEN, CDR2 SYDVKM. The length of the CDR3 is 13 residues. Trimming stripped 10 bases from V and 5 bases from J, with 14 bases between. In DNA, the CDR3 is TGTGCCATCCGGGACTCGTGGAATGAAAAACTGTTTTTT. Translation gives CAIRDSWNEKLFF.

This chain connects TRBV4-2 to TRBJ1-1; no clear D. V was cut by 7 bases and J by 0 bases, with 12 bases left in between. This CDR3 comprises 14 residues. The germline gives CDR1 LGHNA, CDR2 YNFKEQ. CDR3: CASTKRELNTEAFF. For the CDR3, the DNA is TGTGCCAGCACTAAGAGGGAGTTGAACACTGAAGCTTTCTTT.

This clone was seen just once. The chain uses TRBV27 and TRBJ2-1, with D maybe TRBD1 (6 bases). The V gene's germline CDR1 is MNHEY and CDR2 SMNVEV (reference sequence). Trimming left V 5 bases short and J 1 base short, with 9 bases between. This CDR3 region has 14 residues. CDR3 amino acids: CASSPQGSYNEQFF. DNA for the CDR3: TGTGCCAGCAGTCCTCAGGGGTCCTACAATGAGCAGTTCTTC.

The rearrangement joins TRBV27 to TRBJ1-2, with D perhaps matching TRBD1 (5 bases). CDR3 size: 14 residues. Germline CDR1 and CDR2: MNHEY and SMNVEV (reference sequence). V was clipped by 5 bases and J by 7 bases, with 17 bases between them. This CDR3 reads CASSPWGLHTGYTF. Written as DNA, the CDR3 is TGTGCCAGCAGTCCCTGGGGCTTACACACTGGCTACACCTTC.

The rearrangement joins TRBV15 to TRBJ2-2, with 8 bases fitting TRBD1. This CDR3 has 18 amino acids. J was trimmed by 6 bases and V by 0 bases; bases with no gene match: 12. Germline CDR1 reads LNHNV; CDR2 reads YYDKDF (reference sequence). The CDR3 loop is CATSRDPLRSGGPGELFF. For the CDR3, the DNA is TGTGCCACCAGCAGAGACCCTCTTAGGTCAGGGGGCCCCGGGGAGCTGTTTTTT. Full variable domain (outside the CDR3, taken from reference TRBV15 and TRBJ2-2): DAMVIQNPRYQVTQFGKPVTLSCSQTLNHNVMYWYQQKSSQAPKLLFHYYDKDFNNEADTPDNFQSRRPNTSFCFLDIRSPGLGDTAMYLCATSRDPLRSGGPGELFFGEGSRLTVL.

This chain uses TRBV21-1 with TRBJ2-1; the listed D gene, TRBD2, was not tested against the DNA. TRBV21-1 is designated a pseudogene. CDR3 size: 15 residues. The CDR3 bases are TGTGCCAGCAGCAAAGTGACTTTACCCTACAATGAGCAGTTCTTC. Encoded protein: CASSKVTLPYNEQFF.

The rearrangement uses TRBV28 and TRBJ1-4; 7 bases fit TRBD1. V lost 2 bases to trimming and J lost 8 bases; unmatched junction nucleotides: 11. CDR1 MDHEN and CDR2 SYDVKM come from the germline V gene. This CDR3 region has 16 residues. CDR3 in DNA: TGTGCCAGCAGTTTACCCGACAGGGCCGGGGGCGAAAAACTGTTTTTT. This sequence encodes CASSLPDRAGGEKLFF.

The chain is built from TRBV9 and TRBJ1-6; TRBD1 is a possible D gene (6 bases). Per the germline V gene, CDR1 is SGDLS and CDR2 is YYNGEE. V lost 0 bases and J 10 bases, leaving 17 bases between the germline ends. The CDR3 totals 16 residues. The CDR3 spells CASSVALGGRSSPLHF. The CDR3 DNA is TGTGCCAGCAGCGTAGCCTTAGGGGGTCGGAGCTCACCCCTCCACTTT.

The chain joins TRBV18 to TRBJ2-1; TRBD1 aligns across 8 bases. V was pared by 0 bases and J by 7 bases, with 14 bases of the junction left unmatched. The length of the CDR3 is 18 residues. CDR1 is KGHSH and CDR2 is LQKENI in the germline V gene. This CDR3 reads CASSPPRRQGKLLNEQFF. The CDR3 DNA sequence: TGTGCCAGCTCACCACCGCGCAGACAGGGGAAATTGTTGAATGAGCAGTTCTTC. Complete variable domain (other parts from reference TRBV18 and TRBJ2-1): NAGVMQNPRHLVRRRGQEARLRCSPMKGHSHVYWYRQLPEEGLKFMVYLQKENIIDESGMPKERFSAEFPKEGPSILRIQQVVRGDSAAYFCASSPPRRQGKLLNEQFFGPGTRLTVL.

The chain employs TRBV29-1 and TRBJ1-3, with a possible D match to TRBD1 (6 bases). This CDR3 is 14 amino acids long. The V end was cut by 4 bases, the J end by 7 bases, with 17 bases between. Germline lookup yields CDR1 SQVTM and CDR2 ANQGSEA. This CDR3 reads CSVVAGTLRNTIYF. CDR3 in DNA: TGCAGCGTTGTTGCAGGGACACTCAGGAACACCATATATTTT.

V is TRBV4-1 and J is TRBJ2-5, with D maybe TRBD1 (5 bases). The germline gives CDR1 MGHRA, CDR2 YSYEKL. V lost 2 bases and J 5 bases, leaving 18 bases between the germline ends. The CDR3 spans 16 residues. This CDR3 reads CASSQPGNSLGETQYF. CDR3 in DNA: TGCGCCAGCAGCCAACCAGGGAACTCCCTCGGCGAGACCCAGTACTTC.